This T cell receptor (beta chain) was sequenced in a study of PD-L1 blockade in urothelial cancer. Across the whole study: Analyzed time points were 3 weeks (second dose) and 6 weeks after therapy began. Blood samples had a median of 141,255 T cells, 80,000 to 85,000 unique TCRs, and clonality 0.07 to 0.08.

Time point denoted: pretreatment peripheral blood. Each patient's cancer was a locally advanced or metastatic urothelial carcinoma. Sequenced by immunoSEQ multiplex PCR; TCRdb stores in-frame clones only, minus some. The sample lists tens of thousands of clones, 80% to 90% seen once, with roughly 7% in the top ten. As regards this clone: Its antigen is currently unknown.

Whole-study results and caveats: Better survival was predicted by below-median pretreatment blood TCR clonality.

The CDR3 sequence is 16 residues long. Germline V lookup: CDR1 LNHDA, CDR2 SQIVND (reference sequence). The J segment lost 4 bases and the V segment lost 5 bases, leaving 13 bases of the junction unmatched. The receptor was derived from a man aged 60-69 years with urothelial cancer. The source material was PBMCs, sampled around atezolizumab (anti-PD-L1) treatment. The V and J genes are TRBV19 and TRBJ2-5, with TRBD2 matching 7 bases. This CDR3 reads CASSSWTEPGGETQYF. CDR3 bases: TGTGCCAGTAGTTCTTGGACGGAGCCGGGGGGAGAGACCCAGTACTTC.